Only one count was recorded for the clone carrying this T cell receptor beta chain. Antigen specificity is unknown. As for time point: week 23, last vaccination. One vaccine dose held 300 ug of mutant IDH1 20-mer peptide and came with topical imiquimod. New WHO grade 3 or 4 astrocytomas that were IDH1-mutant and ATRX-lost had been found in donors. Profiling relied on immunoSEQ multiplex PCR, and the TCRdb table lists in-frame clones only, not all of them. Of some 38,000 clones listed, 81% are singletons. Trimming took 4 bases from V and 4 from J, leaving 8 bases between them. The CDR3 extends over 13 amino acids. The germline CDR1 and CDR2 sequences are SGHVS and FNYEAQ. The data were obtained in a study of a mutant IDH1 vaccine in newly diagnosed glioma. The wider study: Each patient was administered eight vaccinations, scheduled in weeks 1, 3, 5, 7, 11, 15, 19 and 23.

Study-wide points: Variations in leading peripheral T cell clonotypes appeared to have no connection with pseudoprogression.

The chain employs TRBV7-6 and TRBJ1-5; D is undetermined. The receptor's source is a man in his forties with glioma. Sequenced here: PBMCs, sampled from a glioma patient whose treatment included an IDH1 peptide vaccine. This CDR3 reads CASSSHGNQPQHF. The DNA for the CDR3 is TGTGCCAGCAGCTCCCATGGGAATCAGCCCCAGCATTTT.